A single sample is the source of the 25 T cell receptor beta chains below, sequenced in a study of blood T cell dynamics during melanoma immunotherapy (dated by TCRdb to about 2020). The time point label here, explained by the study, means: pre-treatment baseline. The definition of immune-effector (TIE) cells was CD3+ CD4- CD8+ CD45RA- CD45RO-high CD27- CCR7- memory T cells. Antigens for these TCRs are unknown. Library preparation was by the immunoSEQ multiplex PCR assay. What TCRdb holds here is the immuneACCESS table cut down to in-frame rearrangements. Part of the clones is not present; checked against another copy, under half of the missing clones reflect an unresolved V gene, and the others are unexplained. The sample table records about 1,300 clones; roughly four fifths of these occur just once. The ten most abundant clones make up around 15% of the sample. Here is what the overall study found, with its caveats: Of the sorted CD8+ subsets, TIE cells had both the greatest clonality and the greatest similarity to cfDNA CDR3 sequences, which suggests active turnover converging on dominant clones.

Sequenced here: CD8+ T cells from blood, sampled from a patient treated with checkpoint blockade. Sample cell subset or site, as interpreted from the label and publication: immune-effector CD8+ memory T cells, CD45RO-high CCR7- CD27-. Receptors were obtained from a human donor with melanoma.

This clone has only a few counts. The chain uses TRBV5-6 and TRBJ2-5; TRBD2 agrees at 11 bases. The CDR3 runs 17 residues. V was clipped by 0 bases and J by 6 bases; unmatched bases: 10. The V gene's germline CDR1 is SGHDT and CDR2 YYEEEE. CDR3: CASSLETSGIHLKTQYF. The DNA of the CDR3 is TGTGCCAGCAGCTTGGAGACTAGCGGGATCCACTTAAAGACCCAGTACTTC. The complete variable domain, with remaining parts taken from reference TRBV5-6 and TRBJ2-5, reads DAGVTQSPTHLIKTRGQQVTLRCSPKSGHDTVSWYQQALGQGPQFIFQYYEEEERQRGNFPDRFSGHQFPNYSSELNVNALLLGDSALYLCASSLETSGIHLKTQYFGPGTRLLVL.

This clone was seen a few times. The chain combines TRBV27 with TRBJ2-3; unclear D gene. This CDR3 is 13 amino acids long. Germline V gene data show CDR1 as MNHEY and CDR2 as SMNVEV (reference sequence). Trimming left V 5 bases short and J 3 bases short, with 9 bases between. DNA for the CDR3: TGTGCCAGCAGTGCCCTCGGGACAGATACGCAGTATTTT. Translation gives CASSALGTDTQYF.

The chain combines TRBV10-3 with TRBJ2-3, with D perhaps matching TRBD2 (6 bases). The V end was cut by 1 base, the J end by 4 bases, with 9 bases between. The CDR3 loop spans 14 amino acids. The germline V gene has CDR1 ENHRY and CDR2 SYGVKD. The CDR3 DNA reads TGTGCCATCAGTGAGTGGGCGGGATCAGATACGCAGTATTTT. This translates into CAISEWAGSDTQYF.

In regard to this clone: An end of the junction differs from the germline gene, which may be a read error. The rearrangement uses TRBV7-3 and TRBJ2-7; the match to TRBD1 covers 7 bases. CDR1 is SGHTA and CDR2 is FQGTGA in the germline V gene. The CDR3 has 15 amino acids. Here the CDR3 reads CASSLETGSWYEQYF. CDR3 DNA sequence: TGCGCCAGCAGCCTCGAGACAGGGTCCTGGTACGAGCAGTACTTC.

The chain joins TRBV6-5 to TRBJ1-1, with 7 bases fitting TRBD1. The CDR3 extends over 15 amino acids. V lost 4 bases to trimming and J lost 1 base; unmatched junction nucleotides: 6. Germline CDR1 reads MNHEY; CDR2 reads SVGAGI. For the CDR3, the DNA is TGTGCCAGCAGTTGGCGACAGGGTGGGAACACTGAAGCTTTCTTT. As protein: CASSWRQGGNTEAFF.

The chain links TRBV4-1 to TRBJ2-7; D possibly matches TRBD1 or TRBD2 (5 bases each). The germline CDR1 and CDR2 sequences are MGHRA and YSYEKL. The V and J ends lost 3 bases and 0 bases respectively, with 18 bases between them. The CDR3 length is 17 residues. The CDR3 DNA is TGCGCCAGCAGCCATGGGACCGGGCCAGGACTCTCCTACGAGCAGTACTTC. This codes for CASSHGTGPGLSYEQYF.

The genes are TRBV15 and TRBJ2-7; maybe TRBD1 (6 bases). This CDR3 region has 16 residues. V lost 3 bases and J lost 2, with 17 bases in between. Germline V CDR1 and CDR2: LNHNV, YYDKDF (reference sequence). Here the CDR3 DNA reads TGTGCCACCAGCAGTCTGGGACGTGGGGGCCCCTACGAGCAGTACTTC. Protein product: CATSSLGRGGPYEQYF.

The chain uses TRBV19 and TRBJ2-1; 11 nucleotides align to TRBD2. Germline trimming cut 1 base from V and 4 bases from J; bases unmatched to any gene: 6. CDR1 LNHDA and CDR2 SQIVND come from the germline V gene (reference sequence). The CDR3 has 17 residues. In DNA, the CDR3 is TGTGCCAGTAGTATAGCCCTAGCGGGAGGTGATTACAATGAGCAGTTCTTC. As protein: CASSIALAGGDYNEQFF.

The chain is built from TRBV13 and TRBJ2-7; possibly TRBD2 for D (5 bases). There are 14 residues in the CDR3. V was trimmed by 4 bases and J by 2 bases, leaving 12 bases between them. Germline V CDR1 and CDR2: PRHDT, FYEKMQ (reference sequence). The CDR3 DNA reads TGTGCCAGCAGCTCCAGCGGCACTACCTACGAGCAGTACTTC. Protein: CASSSSGTTYEQYF.

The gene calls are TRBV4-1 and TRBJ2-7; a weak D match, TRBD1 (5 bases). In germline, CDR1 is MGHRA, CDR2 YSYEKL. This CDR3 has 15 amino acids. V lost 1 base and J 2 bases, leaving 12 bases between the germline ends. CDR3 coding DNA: TGCGCCAGCAGCCAAGTAGGAACAGGAACCTACGAGCAGTACTTC. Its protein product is CASSQVGTGTYEQYF.

CDR3 protein: CASSLEGTEAFF. In nucleotides, the CDR3 is TGCGCCAGCAGCTTGGAAGGCACTGAAGCTTTCTTT. The chain links TRBV5-1 to TRBJ1-1, with D uncertain. The CDR3 has 12 residues. V was shortened by 0 bases and J by 4 bases, with 4 bases between the two germline ends. The germline V gene has CDR1 SGHRS and CDR2 YFSETQ.

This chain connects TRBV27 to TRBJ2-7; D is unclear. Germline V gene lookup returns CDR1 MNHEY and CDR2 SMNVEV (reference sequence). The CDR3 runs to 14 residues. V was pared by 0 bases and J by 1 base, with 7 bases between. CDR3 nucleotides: TGTGCCAGCAGTTTATCACGGTTATCCTACGAGCAGTACTTC. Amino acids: CASSLSRLSYEQYF.

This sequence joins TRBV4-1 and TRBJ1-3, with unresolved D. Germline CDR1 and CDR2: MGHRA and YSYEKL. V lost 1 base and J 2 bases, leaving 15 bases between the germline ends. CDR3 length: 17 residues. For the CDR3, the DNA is TGCGCCAGCAGCCAAGGGACTGGAAGAGGTCCTGGAAACACCATATATTTT. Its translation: CASSQGTGRGPGNTIYF.

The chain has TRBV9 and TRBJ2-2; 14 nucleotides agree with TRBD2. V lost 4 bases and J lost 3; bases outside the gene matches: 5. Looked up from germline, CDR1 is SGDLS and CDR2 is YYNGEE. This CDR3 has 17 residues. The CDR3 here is CASSIGLAGGDTGELFF. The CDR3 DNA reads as TGTGCCAGCAGCATCGGACTAGCGGGAGGAGACACCGGGGAGCTGTTTTTT.

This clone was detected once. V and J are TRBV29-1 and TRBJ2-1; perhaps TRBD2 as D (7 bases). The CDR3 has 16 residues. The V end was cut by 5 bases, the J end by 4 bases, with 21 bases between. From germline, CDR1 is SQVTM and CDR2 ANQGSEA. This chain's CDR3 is CSVPAGALRGYNEQFF. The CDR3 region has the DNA TGCAGCGTTCCGGCGGGGGCGCTCAGAGGTTACAATGAGCAGTTCTTC.

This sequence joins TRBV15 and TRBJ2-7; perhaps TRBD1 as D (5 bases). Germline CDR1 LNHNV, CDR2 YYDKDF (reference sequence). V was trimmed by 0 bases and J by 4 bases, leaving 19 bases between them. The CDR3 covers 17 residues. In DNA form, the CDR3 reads TGTGCCACCAGCAGAGAACGGCCAGGGTCTTCCCTGTACGAGCAGTACTTC. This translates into CATSRERPGSSLYEQYF.

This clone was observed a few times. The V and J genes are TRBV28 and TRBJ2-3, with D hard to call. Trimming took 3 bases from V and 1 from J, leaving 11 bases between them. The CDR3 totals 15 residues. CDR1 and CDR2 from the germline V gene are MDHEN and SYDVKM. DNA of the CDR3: TGTGCCAGCAGTTTTGTCGGGCTAGGCACAGATACGCAGTATTTT. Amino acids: CASSFVGLGTDTQYF.

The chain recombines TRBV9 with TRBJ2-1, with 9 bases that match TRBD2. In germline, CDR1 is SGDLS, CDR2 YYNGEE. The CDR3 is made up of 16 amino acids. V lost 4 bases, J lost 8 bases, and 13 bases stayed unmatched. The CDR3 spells CASSQNPGTSFDEQFF. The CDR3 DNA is TGTGCCAGCAGCCAAAACCCCGGGACTAGCTTCGATGAGCAGTTCTTC.

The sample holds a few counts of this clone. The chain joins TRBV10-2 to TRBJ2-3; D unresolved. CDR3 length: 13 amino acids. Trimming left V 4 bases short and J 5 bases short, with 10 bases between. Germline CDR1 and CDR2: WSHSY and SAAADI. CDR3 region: CASSVKKQDTQYF. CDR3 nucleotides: TGCGCCAGCAGTGTCAAGAAGCAAGATACGCAGTATTTT.

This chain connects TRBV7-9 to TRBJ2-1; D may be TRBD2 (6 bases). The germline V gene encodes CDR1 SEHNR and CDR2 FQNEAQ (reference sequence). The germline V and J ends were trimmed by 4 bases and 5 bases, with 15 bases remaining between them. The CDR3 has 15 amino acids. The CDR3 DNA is TGTGCCAGCAGCTCCAGCGGGCCAGGAGACAATGAGCAGTTCTTC. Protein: CASSSSGPGDNEQFF. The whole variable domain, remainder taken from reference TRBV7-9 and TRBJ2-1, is DTGVSQNPRHKITKRGQNVTFRCDPISEHNRLYWYRQTLGQGPEFLTYFQNEAQLEKSRLLSDRFSAERPKGSFSTLEIQRTEQGDSAMYLCASSSSGPGDNEQFFGPGTRLTVL.

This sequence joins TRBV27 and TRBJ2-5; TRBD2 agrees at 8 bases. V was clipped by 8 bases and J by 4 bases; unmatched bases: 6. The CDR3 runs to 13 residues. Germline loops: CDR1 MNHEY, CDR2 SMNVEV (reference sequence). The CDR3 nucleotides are TGTGCCAGCGTCGGGCTAGCGGGAGAGACCCAGTACTTC. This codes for CASVGLAGETQYF.

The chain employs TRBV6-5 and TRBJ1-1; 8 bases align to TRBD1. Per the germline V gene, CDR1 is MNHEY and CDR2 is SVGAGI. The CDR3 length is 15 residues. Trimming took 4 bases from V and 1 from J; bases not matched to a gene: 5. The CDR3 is CASSWGGTGNTEAFF. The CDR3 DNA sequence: TGTGCCAGCAGTTGGGGAGGGACAGGGAACACTGAAGCTTTCTTT.

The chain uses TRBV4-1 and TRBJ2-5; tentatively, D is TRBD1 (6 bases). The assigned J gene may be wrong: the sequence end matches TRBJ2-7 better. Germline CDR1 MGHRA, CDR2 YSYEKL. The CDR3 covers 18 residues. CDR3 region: CASSQKFSSGQISYEQYF. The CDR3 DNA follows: TGCGCCAGCAGCCAAAAATTTAGTTCAGGACAGATTTCCTACGAGCAGTACTTC.

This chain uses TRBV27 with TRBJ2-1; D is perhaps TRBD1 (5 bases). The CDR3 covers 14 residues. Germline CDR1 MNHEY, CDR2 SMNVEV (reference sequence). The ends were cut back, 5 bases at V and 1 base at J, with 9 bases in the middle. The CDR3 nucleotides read TGTGCCAGCAGTCTCCAGGGATCCTACAATGAGCAGTTCTTC. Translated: CASSLQGSYNEQFF.

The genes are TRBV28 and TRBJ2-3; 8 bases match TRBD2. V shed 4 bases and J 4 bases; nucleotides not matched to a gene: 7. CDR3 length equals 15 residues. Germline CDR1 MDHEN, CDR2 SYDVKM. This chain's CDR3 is CASSSTGLGPDTQYF. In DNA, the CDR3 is TGTGCCAGCAGTTCGACGGGACTAGGCCCAGATACGCAGTATTTT. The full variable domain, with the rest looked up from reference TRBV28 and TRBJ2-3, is DVKVTQSSRYLVKRTGEKVFLECVQDMDHENMFWYRQDPGLGLRLIYFSYDVKMKEKGDIPEGYSVSREKKERFSLILESASTNQTSMYLCASSSTGLGPDTQYFGPGTRLTVL.